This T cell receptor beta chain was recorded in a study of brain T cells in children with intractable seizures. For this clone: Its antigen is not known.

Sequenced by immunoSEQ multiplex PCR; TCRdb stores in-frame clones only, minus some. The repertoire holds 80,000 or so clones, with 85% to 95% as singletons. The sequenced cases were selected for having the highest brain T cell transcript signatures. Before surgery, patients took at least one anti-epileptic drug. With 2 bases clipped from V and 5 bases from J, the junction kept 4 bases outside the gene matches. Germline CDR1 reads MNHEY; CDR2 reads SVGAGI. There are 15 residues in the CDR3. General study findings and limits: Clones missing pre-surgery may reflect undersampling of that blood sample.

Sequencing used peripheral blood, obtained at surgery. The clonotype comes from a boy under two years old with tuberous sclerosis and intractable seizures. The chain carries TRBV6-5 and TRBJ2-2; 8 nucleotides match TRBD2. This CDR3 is CASSYGLAGTGELFF. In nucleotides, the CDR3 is TGTGCCAGCAGTTACGGATTAGCGGGGACCGGGGAGCTGTTTTTT.